This T cell receptor (beta chain) is drawn from a study of blood T cell repertoires in COVID-19. Study-level information: Acute and convalescent COVID-19 samples came from the United States, Italy and Spain. T cells, B-cell-depleted T cells, or PBMCs provided the cDNA or gDNA that served as material.

Individuals drawn from approximately 26 US areas were about 18 to 90 years old. Cohort allocation depended upon clinical history that participants reported. With V trimmed by 4 bases and J by 4 bases, 3 bases remained unmatched. There are 13 residues in the CDR3. Germline loops: CDR1 SQVTM, CDR2 ANQGSEA. Only in-frame clones appear in the TCRdb table, and some are missing; sequencing was by immunoSEQ multiplex PCR. The sample has about 200,000 clones, about 80% seen once. The clonotype comes from a woman in her sixties or seventies with acute COVID-19. The V gene is TRBV29-1, the J gene TRBJ1-2; 10 bases match TRBD1. The sample was PBMCs or T cells enriched from blood (not recorded which). The CDR3 is CSVGTGGGYGYTF. In nucleotides, the CDR3 is TGCAGCGTTGGGACAGGGGGTGGCTATGGCTACACCTTC.